This T cell receptor (beta chain) was identified during a study of blood T cell repertoires in COVID-19. Across the study: Samples of COVID-19 (acute and convalescent) were obtained from the United States, Italy and Spain. The analysed material was cDNA or gDNA that came from T cells, B-cell-depleted T cells, or PBMCs.

Germline-derived CDR1 and CDR2 are MGHDK and SYGVNS. CDR3 length: 15 amino acids. V lost 6 bases to trimming and J lost 0 bases, with 11 bases between them. Original methodology: Amplification from reference gene primers served as the basis for estimated nucleated cell counts. Using immunoSEQ multiplex PCR, the repertoire was profiled, and TCRdb retains in-frame clones only, with some absent. The DNA gave D and trimming, while V, J and clone size come from that table. The table includes roughly 100,000 clones, over 70% detected once. Sequencing was carried out using peripheral blood. The chain couples TRBV25-1 to TRBJ1-4, with no clear D. The source is a man at least 80 years old with acute or convalescent COVID-19. In DNA, the CDR3 is TGTGCCAGCAGACCCCCAGTCCCAACTAATGAAAAACTGTTTTTT. Amino acid sequence: CASRPPVPTNEKLFF.